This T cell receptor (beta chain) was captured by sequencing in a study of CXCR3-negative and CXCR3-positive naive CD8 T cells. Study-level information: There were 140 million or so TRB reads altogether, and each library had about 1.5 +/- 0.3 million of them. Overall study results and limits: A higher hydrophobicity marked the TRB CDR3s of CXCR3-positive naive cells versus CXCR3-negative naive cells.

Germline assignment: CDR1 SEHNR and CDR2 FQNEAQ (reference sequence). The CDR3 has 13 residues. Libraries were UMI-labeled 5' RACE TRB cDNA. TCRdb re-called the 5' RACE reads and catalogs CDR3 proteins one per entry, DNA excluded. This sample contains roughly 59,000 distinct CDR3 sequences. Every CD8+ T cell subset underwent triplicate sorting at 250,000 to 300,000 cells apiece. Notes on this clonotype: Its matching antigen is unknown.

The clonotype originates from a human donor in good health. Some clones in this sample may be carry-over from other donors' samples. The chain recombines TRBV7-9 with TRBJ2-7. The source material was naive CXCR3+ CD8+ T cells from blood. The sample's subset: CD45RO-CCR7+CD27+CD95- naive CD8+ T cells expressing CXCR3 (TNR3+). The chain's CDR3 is CASSRSTDYEQYF.